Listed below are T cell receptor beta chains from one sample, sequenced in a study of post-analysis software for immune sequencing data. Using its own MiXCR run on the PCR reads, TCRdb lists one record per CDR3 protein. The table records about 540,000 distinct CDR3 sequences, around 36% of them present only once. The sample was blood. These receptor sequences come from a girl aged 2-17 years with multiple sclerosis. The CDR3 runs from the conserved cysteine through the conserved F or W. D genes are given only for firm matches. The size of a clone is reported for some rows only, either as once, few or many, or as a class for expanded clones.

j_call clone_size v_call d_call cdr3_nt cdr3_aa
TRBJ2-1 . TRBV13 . TGTGCCAGCAGCTTTGAATCCTACGAGCAGTTCTTC CASSFESYEQFF
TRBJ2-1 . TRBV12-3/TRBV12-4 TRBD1 TGTGCCAGCAGCCGACAGGGATGGGCCTACAATGAGCAGTTCTTC CASSRQGWAYNEQFF
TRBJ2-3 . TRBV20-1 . TGCAGTGCTAGGGTGATAGCGGCAGATACGCAGTATTTT CSARVIAADTQYF
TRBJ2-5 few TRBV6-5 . TGTGCCAGCAGGCGTCGGGAGACCCAGTACTTC CASRRRETQYF
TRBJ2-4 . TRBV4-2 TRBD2 TGTGCCAGCAGCCAAGCAGCGGGGGGATCGGACATTCAGTACTTC CASSQAAGGSDIQYF
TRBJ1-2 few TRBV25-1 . TGTGCCAGCAGTGATGTTCAGGGAAGCTATGGCTACACCTTC CASSDVQGSYGYTF
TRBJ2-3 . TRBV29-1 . TGCAGCGTTATACAGGGTGGGAGAGATACGCAGTATTTT CSVIQGGRDTQYF
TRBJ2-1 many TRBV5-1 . TGCGCCAGCAGCTTGGAGGGCAACGAGCAGTTCTTC CASSLEGNEQFF
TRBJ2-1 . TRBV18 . TGTGCCAGCTCACGGGGGATAGGGGGAACCCCAACGATGGACAATGAGCAGTTCTTC CASSRGIGGTPTMDNEQFF
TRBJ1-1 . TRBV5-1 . TGCGCCAGCCTGGGTCCTAGGACTGAAGCTTTCTTT CASLGPRTEAFF
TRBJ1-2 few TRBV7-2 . TGTGCCAGCAGCTTTGGGGACGGCTACACCTTC CASSFGDGYTF
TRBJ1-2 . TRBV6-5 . TGTGCCAGCAGCCCGTCCCGGACAGTCTATGGCTACACCTTC CASSPSRTVYGYTF
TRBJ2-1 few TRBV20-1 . TGCAGTGCCCCCTGGGGGGGCCGCAATGAGCAGTTCTTC CSAPWGGRNEQFF
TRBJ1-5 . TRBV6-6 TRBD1 TGTGACAGCAGCCAGGGGGGTCAGCCCCAGCATTTT CDSSQGGQPQHF
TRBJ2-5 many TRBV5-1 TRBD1 TGTGCCAGCAGTCCGGGACAGGGTCAAGAGACCCAGTACTTC CASSPGQGQETQYF
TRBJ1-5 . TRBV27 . TGTGCCAGCAGTTTCGAGGGTGGGGATCAGCCCCAGCATTTT CASSFEGGDQPQHF
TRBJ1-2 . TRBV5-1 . TGCGCCAGCAGCTTGTGGGGCGGCTTAAGTGGCTACACCTTC CASSLWGGLSGYTF
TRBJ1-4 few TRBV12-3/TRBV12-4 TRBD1 TGTGCCAGCAGTCCGACAGGGGTTGGTGAAAAACTGTTTTTT CASSPTGVGEKLFF
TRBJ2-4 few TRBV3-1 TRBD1 TGTGCCAGCAGCCCCGGACAGGTCTCGGCCAAAAACATTCAGTACTTC CASSPGQVSAKNIQYF
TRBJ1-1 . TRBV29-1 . TGCAGCGCCACGACAGATTACACTGAAGCTTTCTTT CSATTDYTEAFF
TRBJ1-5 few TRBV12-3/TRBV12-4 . TGTGCCAGCAGCAGAGGACCGTTTAGCAATCAGCCCCAGCATTTT CASSRGPFSNQPQHF
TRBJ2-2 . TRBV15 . TGTGCCACCAGCACTGGACAGTTAAACACCGGGGAGCTGTTTTTT CATSTGQLNTGELFF
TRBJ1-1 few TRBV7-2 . TGTGCCAGCAGCTTAGTACGGGGTACGGGACGCGGGTGGAGGAACACTGAAGCTTTCTTT CASSLVRGTGRGWRNTEAFF
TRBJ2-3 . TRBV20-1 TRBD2 TGCAGTGCTGTCTTCGGGACTAGTCTGCTGCCTAGCACAGATACGCAGTATTTT CSAVFGTSLLPSTDTQYF
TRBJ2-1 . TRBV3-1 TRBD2 TGTGCCAGCAGCCCGGGACTAGCGGGGGGGCCTCCTGAGCAGTTCTTC CASSPGLAGGPPEQFF
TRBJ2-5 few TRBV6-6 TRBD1 TGTGCCAGCAGTTACAGAACAGGGGTCCTCGGGGAGACCCAGTACTTC CASSYRTGVLGETQYF
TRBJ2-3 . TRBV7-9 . TGTGCCAGCAGCGCCTATATTACTAGCACAGATACGCAGTATTTT CASSAYITSTDTQYF
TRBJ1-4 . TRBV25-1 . TGTGCCAGCTCCCGGAGCGGACAGCCCACTGAAAAACTGTTTTTT CASSRSGQPTEKLFF
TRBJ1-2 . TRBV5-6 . TGTGCCAGCGGGGACTATGGCTACACCTTC CASGDYGYTF
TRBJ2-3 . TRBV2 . TGTGCCAGCTCGGGACCGTCAGATACGCAGTATTTT CASSGPSDTQYF